This T cell receptor beta chain was identified in a study of early T cells in non-severe SARS-CoV-2 infection. TCRdb redid the calling of the 5' RACE reads with MiXCR, one entry per CDR3 protein. The repertoire has some 80,000 distinct CDR3 sequences, 9% to 15% of them found once; the top ten carry 15% to 17%. The trim removed 7 bases at V and 4 bases at J, leaving 8 bases unmatched. Germline V gives CDR1 SQVTM, CDR2 ANQGSEA. CDR3 length: 13 residues. The source is an adult who was a healthcare worker with PCR-confirmed SARS-CoV-2 infection or an uninfected control (not recorded which). The donor label of this sample is uncertain. The V gene is TRBV29-1, the J gene TRBJ2-7, with 9 bases that match TRBD1. The sample consisted of whole blood, taken at baseline. CDR3 coding DNA: TGCAGCGCTCAGTCCGGGACAGGGTACGAGCAGTACTTC. It encodes CSAQSGTGYEQYF.